This TCR beta chain originates from a study of blood T cell repertoires in COVID-19. Study information: T cells, B-cell-depleted T cells, or PBMCs supplied cDNA or gDNA.

Original handling: Estimates of nucleated cell counts were drawn from the amplification of reference gene primers. Libraries were prepared by immunoSEQ multiplex PCR; TCRdb keeps only in-frame clonotypes and omits some of them. Clone size and V and J calls were adopted from that table, with D and trimming inferred from the DNA. The sample has about 380,000 clones, 85% seen once. The sequenced sample consisted of peripheral blood. This receptor was obtained from a woman between 18 and 29 years old with acute or convalescent COVID-19.

CDR3 sequence: CASSDGGERTYEQYF. CDR3 coding DNA: TGTGCCAGCAGCGACGGGGGGGAACGCACCTACGAGCAGTACTTC. The V and J genes are TRBV9 and TRBJ2-7; TRBD2 agrees at 8 bases. The CDR3 covers 15 residues. Losses at the gene ends were 3 bases for V and 2 bases for J; bases not matched to a gene: 7. The germline CDR1 and CDR2 sequences are SGDLS and YYNGEE.